This T cell receptor (beta chain) originates from a study of blood T cell repertoires in COVID-19 (dated by TCRdb to the early 2020s). Looking at the study overall: Collaborator samples came from the United States, Italy and Spain and covered acute and convalescent phases of COVID-19. A de-identified subject ID, COVID-19 status, age in years and sex were almost always included in the sample metadata. Samples came from the ongoing ImmuneRACE study (first 160 participants) plus 1,254 subjects from 6 global collaborators. Where available, HLA class I and class II types were obtained from metadata supplied by the sample provider rather than from assay-based typing. The repertoires were released in a freely available public database meant as a resource for research on the immune response to SARS-CoV-2. The prospective study material was composed of cDNA or gDNA derived from T cells, B-cell-depleted T cells, or PBMCs. Deeply sampled blood TCRbeta repertoires from subjects exposed to, actively infected with, or recovered from COVID-19 were included in the dataset.

TCRbeta CDR3 regions were amplified from genomic DNA by means of the immunoSEQ Assay, a bias-controlled multiplex PCR. The paper's processing steps were these. The number of nucleated cells in each sample was estimated from the amplification of reference gene primers within the assay. To quantify the absolute abundance of each unique TCRbeta CDR3 rearrangement, sequence reads were collapsed and filtered. For each sample, productive Simpson clonality was calculated as the square root of Simpson's diversity index across productive rearrangements. Drawn from immuneACCESS, this table holds only the in-frame rearrangements with V and J called that TCRdb kept. Clones are partly lost; checked studies trace under half to an unresolved V gene and leave the rest unexplained. The V and J calls and clone size are taken from that table; D and trimming were inferred from the DNA. This sample comprises about 110,000 clones, about nine tenths of them detected only once. The biggest ten clones account for less than 1.5% of the sample.

The research as a whole found: Clinical and demographic metadata were provided uncurated, with the amount varying by source and participant.

Concerning this clone itself: There is no known antigen for this receptor. Base quality data are lacking; no much larger clone is found one base away.

V lost 5 bases and J lost 0 bases; the stretch between them is 20 bases long. CDR1 and CDR2 are drawn from the germline V gene (reference sequence): LNHDA, SQIVND. Including cysteine and phenylalanine, the CDR3 has 19 amino acids. CDR3 DNA is the only sequence kept; it has 57 bases, read in frame from the first base. Whole blood was collected in K2EDTA tubes by collaborating institutions according to the institutions' own protocols. Collaborator samples were shipped for TCRbeta analysis as frozen whole blood, isolated PBMCs, or DNA extracted from either sample type. The receptor's source is a woman aged 30 to 39 with acute or convalescent COVID-19. In this chain, TRBV19 is recombined with TRBJ2-6, with the D segment identity uncertain. The sequenced material came from peripheral blood. The nucleotide sequence is TGTGCCAGTAGTCGCGTTTTTGGTGGTTCCGCCTCTGGGGCCAACGTCCTGACTTTC. It translates to CASSRVFGGSASGANVLTF.